Sequencing of this TCR beta chain was carried out in a study of human T cells and chemical hapten exposure. About the research overall: Diphenylcyclopropenone was administered weekly to the scalp of patients throughout the roughly 22-week study.

Notes on the study in general: Those TCRs sitting above 1 in 1000 frequency stayed the same with DPC sensitization. Counts of expanded TCRs (at PT1) showed a positive correlation with patch test score. Expanded TCRs were compared with controls, and the expanded TCRs formed significantly more large CDR3 similarity clusters.

Regarding this clonotype: Its antigen is unidentified.

V dropped 3 bases and J dropped 8 bases, with 11 bases sitting between them. Germline V lookup: CDR1 MNHEY, CDR2 SVGEGT. The CDR3 is 13 amino acids. Time point specified: patch test 2, 6 weeks after DPC sensitization. Treatment here: therapeutic diphenylcyclopropenone sensitization with weekly scalp DPC. One entry per CDR3 protein results from TCRdb running MiXCR on the RACE reads. Of tens of thousands of distinct CDR3 sequences listed, 10% are singletons. The sequenced sample was whole blood, obtained in connection with sensitization to the hapten diphenylcyclopropenone (DPC). The sequence was obtained from a woman aged 45 to 65 with alopecia areata. Some clones in this sample may be carry-over from other donors' samples. This chain uses TRBV6-2 or TRBV6-3 with TRBJ2-1; D remains unclear. CDR3 DNA: TGTGCCAGCAGTTATAGCCGCCGGTATGAGCAGTTCTTC. Translation: CASSYSRRYEQFF.